This T cell receptor beta chain was captured in a study of T cell changes during pregnancy in multiple sclerosis. The method was immunoSEQ multiplex PCR; TCRdb's version includes in-frame clones alone and lacks a portion of them. Here the sample spans nearly 110,000 clones, around 92% being singletons. This clone was seen only once. The CDR3 extends over 13 amino acids. Germline CDR1 KGHSH, CDR2 LQKENI. Trimming at V came to 5 bases and at J to 12 bases, leaving 10 bases not matched to a gene. This sequence was found in a female donor in good health, enrolled as a control in a pregnancy study. The chain couples TRBV18 to TRBJ2-1; 7 positions agree with TRBD2. The sequencing here drew on peripheral blood, taken in the third trimester of pregnancy. CDR3 sequence: CASSSTKPGGQFF. For the CDR3, the DNA is TGTGCCAGCTCATCGACGAAACCGGGAGGGCAGTTCTTC.